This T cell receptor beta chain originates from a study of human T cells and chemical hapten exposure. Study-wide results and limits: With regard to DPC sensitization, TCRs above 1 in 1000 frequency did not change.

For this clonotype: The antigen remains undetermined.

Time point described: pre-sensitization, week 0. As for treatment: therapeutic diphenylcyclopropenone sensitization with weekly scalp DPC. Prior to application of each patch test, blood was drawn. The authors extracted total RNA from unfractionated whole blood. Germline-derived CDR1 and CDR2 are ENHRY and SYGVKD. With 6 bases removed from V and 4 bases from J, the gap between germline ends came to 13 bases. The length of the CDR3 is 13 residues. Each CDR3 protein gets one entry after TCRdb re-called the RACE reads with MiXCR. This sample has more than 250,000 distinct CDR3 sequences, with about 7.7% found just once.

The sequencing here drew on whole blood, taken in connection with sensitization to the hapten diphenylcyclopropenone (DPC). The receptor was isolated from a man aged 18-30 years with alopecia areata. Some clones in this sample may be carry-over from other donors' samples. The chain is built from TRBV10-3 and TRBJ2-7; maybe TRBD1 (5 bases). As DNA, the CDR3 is TGTGCCATCAGGGAGACAGAGCGATACGAGCAGTACTTC. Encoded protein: CAIRETERYEQYF.